This T cell receptor beta chain is drawn from a study of cytomegalovirus exposure and HLA in healthy donors (dated by TCRdb to 2015 to 2018). At the level of the whole study: According to an earlier analysis of a few hundred of the donors, roughly 180 million T cells yielded roughly 110 million unique TCR beta sequences and 276 Gb of sequence data. An early release that covered several hundred HLA-typed donors contained approximately 290 gigabases of sequencing data and tens of millions of unique TCR sequences. Of the 350 to 400 genotyped donors, about 80% fell in the genetic ancestry cluster associated with self-reported Caucasian donors. The study was designed to test whether signatures of past pathogen exposure could be identified by cataloging public T cell receptors. The study used immunosequencing to profile the T cell repertoires of approximately 640 subjects and linked those repertoires to cytomegalovirus serostatus. A separate validation cohort of over 95 different subjects was used in addition to the 666-subject first cohort. The study combined high-throughput TCR immunosequencing, statistical association of individual TCRs with disease status, and machine learning to predict cytomegalovirus infection status. A later analysis re-analyzed previously published TCR beta repertoires from 600 to 850 donors and added high-resolution HLA genotyping to study TCR occurrence patterns. In the later analysis, no new phenotypic data were used to find candidate immune exposures; instead, reliance was placed on TCR beta sequences and their occurrence across donors. An earlier analysis of some 500 of the donors applied high-throughput TCR beta sequencing to assess whether each TCR beta V gene segment acted as functional or pseudogenic. Donor age, sex, ethnicity and CMV serostatus were compiled alongside the repertoire data. A later genetic analysis took genome-wide SNP genotypes for about 65% of the roughly 670 donors and used that subset as a discovery cohort. Every repertoire in the discovery cohort had been generated on one and the same sequencing platform. HLA typing included class I and class II loci at four-digit resolution. Typing coverage differed by locus: A, B, C, DRB1 and DQB1 were typed in roughly 620-630 donors, DQA1 in approximately 520, DPA1 in around 580, and DPB1 in approximately 450. Because of strong linkage in the cohort, roughly five DR-DQ haplotypes were treated as single units for association and clustering. Among about 410 genotyped donors of the cohort, an average of roughly 230,000 unique TCR beta nucleotide sequences was sequenced per donor, of which roughly 18% were non-productive.

Beyond this particular receptor, the publication reports: According to a later genetic analysis, donors in an Asian-associated ancestry cluster had fewer N-insertions in productive TCRs than the approximately 670-donor mean. For the cohort, immune exposure information was limited to CMV serostatus. Presence/absence analyses assumed roughly uniform sequencing depth across donors, an assumption that may not hold. According to a later analysis, parvovirus B19, influenza, CMV and Epstein-Barr virus appeared linked to several top co-occurrence clusters. A later analysis found that most CMV-associated TCR beta chains appeared HLA-restricted, with HLA associations seemingly driven largely by CMV exposure. Because HLA typing was missing for some donors at each locus, association tests included only the typed subset. In both the original and validation cohorts, the classifier was reported to diagnose cytomegalovirus status with high specificity and sensitivity. When HLA alleles, especially DR and DQ, strongly co-occurred, attributing TCR associations to individual alleles was difficult. The authors suggested that the approach could potentially be extended to other disease states and immunological phenotypes. Most TCR sequences were observed very rarely across donors, whereas some public TCRs were present in many individuals. A further reported finding was that TCR beta sequences accurately predicted the HLA-A and HLA-B alleles for most subjects in the first cohort. In a later analysis, some 18,000 TCR beta sequences were associated with specific HLA alleles at a false discovery rate of 0.05. In a later analysis, HLA-associated TCR beta chains showed more clonal expansion and lower generation probabilities than non-associated chains that were equally common. Because the 87-base-pair reads could not distinguish some IMGT-functional V segments, including TRBV6-2 and TRBV6-3, those segments were excluded. Because counts were too low, about 18 rarely observed V segments, including chromosome 9 orphons, were excluded from the earlier analysis of some 540 of the donors. In an earlier analysis of several hundred of the donors, most TCR beta V segments were observed in productive rearrangements about 90% or about 30% of the time, broadly matching IMGT annotations. A group of highly shared sequence variants was considered likely to be a technical artifact of the sequencing pipeline. V-gene and J-gene trimming of TCR beta chains was associated with a missense DCLRE1C variant in a later genetic analysis, and the association was replicated in an independent cohort. In vitro tests confirmed that a few of the cytomegalovirus-associated TCR beta chains recognize cytomegalovirus antigens. This cohort had only TCR beta chains sequenced, and the lack of alpha or paired-chain data limited which features could be detected. In the study, around 160 TCR beta chains were listed as associated with cytomegalovirus. Correlated functional status among segregating V segments might reflect linkage disequilibrium, but an unknown experimental factor could not be ruled out. A later analysis found that TCR association rates varied across HLA loci, with DRB1 alleles showing the most associated TCRs and HLA-C alleles the fewest.

The library came from the immunoSEQ multiplex PCR assay. The multiplex PCR relied on a mix of 60 forward primers for TCR Vbeta segments and 13 reverse primers for TCR Jbeta segments. A multiplex PCR assay on genomic DNA amplified the CDR3 region of rearranged TCR beta genes. The Illumina HiSeq System was used to sequence the amplified TCR beta libraries as 87-base-pair reads. On the authors' methods: A later analysis counted tens of millions of unique TCR beta chains across the 550 to 750 repertoires, and approximately 11 million of these chains were shared by at least two donors. To remove PCR and sequencing errors, raw reads were error-corrected and collapsed into unique sequences using a nearest-neighbor algorithm that merged closely related sequences. To assign V, D and J gene segments, CDR3 sequences were aligned to IMGT reference sequences. For a sequence to be retained, a match of at least six nucleotides to both a V gene segment and a J gene segment was required. Rearrangements were called productive when the CDR3 lacked stop codons and stayed in frame with V and J; all others were non-productive. CDR3 was defined by IMGT convention, running from the second conserved V-encoded cysteine to the conserved J-encoded phenylalanine. The earlier analysis of about 560 of the donors excluded any sequence lacking an unambiguous match to a single V gene segment. In an earlier analysis of a few hundred of the donors, a V segment was called functional when productive rearrangements were above 56.7%, and segregating when the standard deviation between donors exceeded 5%. A statistical classification framework was built to diagnose cytomegalovirus status from the catalog of TCR beta chain sequences. In a later analysis, V and J genes were assigned by comparing TCR nucleotide sequences against IMGT/GENE-DB human TR gene sequences. A later analysis assigned CDR3 sequences and most-parsimonious VDJ recombination scenarios with the TCRdist pipeline. In a later analysis, every TCR beta chain was defined by the combination of its CDR3 amino acid sequence and its V-gene family, and reads without a unique V-gene family were dropped. To address suspected cross-contamination and a sequencing artifact, a later analysis removed roughly 580 highly shared, low-generation-probability nucleotide sequences. A later analysis calculated a clonal expansion index for each public chain from normalized within-repertoire ranks of inferred template counts. Generation probabilities in a later analysis came from a VDJ recombination model fitted to out-of-frame rearrangements, and those results were checked against IGoR. In a later analysis, TCR-TCR, TCR-HLA and TCR-CMV co-occurrence was scored with hypergeometric tests, and a repertoire-size bias correction was applied to TCR pairs. To estimate false discovery rates, a later analysis permuted the HLA or CMV assignments 20 times. A later analysis grouped co-occurring TCRs with DBSCAN, adding TCRdist sequence similarity when clustering within HLA-allele-positive subsets. Repertoires with fewer than 30,000 or more than 120,000 public chains were left out of co-occurrence clustering, as were about 5 repertoires with anomalous nucleotide sharing. Drawn from immuneACCESS, this table holds only the in-frame rearrangements with V and J called that TCRdb kept. Clones are partly lost; checked studies trace under half to an unresolved V gene and leave the rest unexplained. V, J and clone size reflect that table, while D and trimming were determined from the DNA. The sample's table covers about 130,000 clones. The ten largest make up 2.2% of the sample.

A note on this clone: Its antigen is currently not known.

CDR1 is given as SGHDN and CDR2 as FVKESK, both from the germline V gene. Here V drops 1 base and J drops 9 bases, and the junction holds 6 bases not matched to any gene. The CDR3 contains 15 residues, cysteine and phenylalanine counted. Only CDR3 DNA is held: 45 bases, read in frame from base 1. The cohort was made up of around 720 healthy bone marrow donors. All cohort members were sampled while nominally healthy, although unrecorded immune exposures were likely present. The donor tested CMV seronegative, placing the donor among the approximately 360 seronegative members of the cohort. A peripheral blood sample was provided by each donor, and peripheral blood mononuclear cells were used for TCR beta sequencing. Genomic DNA was extracted from the blood cell samples with the Qiagen DNeasy Blood Extraction Kit.

Input material: PBMCs. This TCR was sampled from a man aged 40-55 years in good health and CMV-seronegative. Recombination joined TRBV14 with TRBJ2-3; 11 central bases correspond to TRBD2. The encoded CDR3 is CASSQGTSGSKTQYF. The bases read TGTGCCAGCAGCCAAGGCACTAGCGGGAGCAAGACGCAGTATTTT.